One TCR beta chain is described in this entry. Random hexamers were used to reverse transcribe the RNA input (about 0.5 to 1 ug). TCRdb re-called the immunoSEQ multiplex PCR reads through MiXCR, storing one row per CDR3 protein. The table records 180,000 or so distinct CDR3 sequences, approximately 95% of them present only once. Peripheral blood CD8+ and CD4+ T cells were profiled by TCR beta sequencing. Germline CDR1 reads DFQATT; CDR2 reads SNEGSKA (reference sequence). V dropped 1 base and J dropped 6 bases, with 12 bases sitting between them. This CDR3 comprises 13 residues. The data belong to a study of CD8 T cells in Susac syndrome.

V is TRBV20-1 and J is TRBJ1-2, with a weak D call TRBD1 (6 bases). What was sequenced was CD4+ T cells from PBMCs. The receptor was derived from a human donor in good health. The CDR3: CSARAQYRDGYTF. The CDR3 DNA sequence: TGCAGTGCTAGAGCCCAATACAGGGATGGCTACACCTTC.